The clone carrying this T cell receptor beta chain was found once. One end of the junction varies from germline; a read error may be responsible. This sample is part of a study of human T cells and chemical hapten exposure. Turning to the study itself: Read at 6 days, the patch tests placed 0.01% DPC on the upper back.

Original analysis: There were a median of approximately 88,000 TCRs per sample, with a range from 23,224 to 690,600. TCRdb re-analysed the RACE reads in MiXCR, keeping a single row per CDR3 protein. These V and J calls derive from TCRdb rather than the authors' analysis. The sample yields 150,000 to 200,000 distinct CDR3 sequences, approximately 31% seen once. Time point noted: pre-sensitization, week 0. Documented treatment: therapeutic diphenylcyclopropenone sensitization with weekly scalp DPC. The CDR3 runs 19 residues. The germline CDR1 and CDR2 sequences are SGDLS and YYNGEE. Source: whole blood, taken in connection with sensitization to the hapten diphenylcyclopropenone (DPC). The rearrangement joins TRBV9 to TRBJ1-1; weak D call: TRBD1 (6 bases). This sequence originates from a woman in her twenties or thirties with alopecia areata. Some clones in this sample may be carry-over from other donors' samples. The CDR3 DNA reads TGTGCCAGCAACGTAATGGATTTATGTATCGGGGGACAGAACACTGAAGCTTTCTTT. Encoded protein: CASNVMDLCIGGQNTEAFF.